Detailed here is one TCR beta chain. Its antigen has not been determined. The sample holds no much larger clone one base away, and base qualities are not on file. This sample was included in a study of blood T cell repertoires in COVID-19 (dated by TCRdb to the early 2020s). A note on the overall study: Samples covering the acute and convalescent phases of COVID-19 were provided by collaborators in the United States, Italy and Spain. Where available, HLA class I and class II types were taken from metadata supplied by the sample provider and were not determined by assay-based typing. Deeply sampled blood TCRbeta repertoires from subjects exposed to, actively infected with, or recovered from COVID-19 were included in the dataset. Samples were obtained from the ongoing ImmuneRACE study (first 160 participants) and from some 1,300 subjects provided by 6 global collaborators. Nearly every sample came with metadata listing a de-identified subject ID, COVID-19 status, age in years and sex. The repertoires were made available in a free public database intended to serve as a resource for research on the immune response to SARS-CoV-2. The prospective study material was composed of cDNA or gDNA derived from T cells, B-cell-depleted T cells, or PBMCs.

Participants in the prospective study were enrolled through a virtual design, were aged about 18 to 90 years, and lived in about two dozen United States geographic areas. In the prospective study, participants were assigned to cohorts based on the clinical history participants reported in a screening survey and a study questionnaire. Recovered participants in ImmuneRACE Cohort 3 were defined as having two consecutive negative NP/OP PCR tests, clearance from a healthcare professional, or resolution of symptoms. In the prospective study, mobile phlebotomists collected whole blood, serum and a nasopharyngeal or oropharyngeal swab from each participant. Prospective study participants could optionally give additional blood draws and questionnaires over an approximately 2-month period. Blood samples from the prospective study were shipped frozen or at room temperature prior to DNA extraction. Here is what the overall study found, with its caveats: The amount of clinical and demographic metadata varied by source and participant and was provided uncurated.

TCRbeta CDR3 regions were amplified from genomic DNA by means of the immunoSEQ Assay, a bias-controlled multiplex PCR. The authors processed their data as follows. The number of nucleated cells in each sample was estimated from the amplification of reference gene primers within the assay. To quantify the absolute abundance of each unique TCRbeta CDR3 rearrangement, sequence reads were collapsed and filtered. For each sample, productive Simpson clonality was calculated as the square root of Simpson's diversity index across productive rearrangements. Sourced from immuneACCESS, this table was stored by TCRdb with only in-frame sequences that have V and J called. A share of the clones is absent; for the studies checked, an unresolved V gene accounts for under half, and the remainder has no known explanation. The DNA was the basis for D and trimming; V, J and clone size are from that table. Present in this sample are hundreds of thousands of clones, roughly nine tenths of which were seen just once. Together, the top ten hold roughly 1% of the sample.

The germline V gene yields KGHDR for CDR1 and SFDVKD for CDR2. Measured from the cysteine to the phenylalanine, the CDR3 is 15 residues long. Only the CDR3 portion is preserved as DNA: 45 bases, with reading frame beginning at the first base. Unmatched junction bases come to 3, with V trimmed by 3 bases and J by 4 bases. This TCR derives from a man in his late teens or twenties who had recovered from COVID-19. The chain is made from TRBV24-1 and TRBJ2-3; 10 bases in the junction line up with TRBD2. Sequencing used PBMCs or T cells enriched from blood (not recorded which). The nucleotides are TGTGCCACCAGTGATGCTAGCGGGGGATCAGATACGCAGTATTTT. This sequence encodes CATSDASGGSDTQYF.